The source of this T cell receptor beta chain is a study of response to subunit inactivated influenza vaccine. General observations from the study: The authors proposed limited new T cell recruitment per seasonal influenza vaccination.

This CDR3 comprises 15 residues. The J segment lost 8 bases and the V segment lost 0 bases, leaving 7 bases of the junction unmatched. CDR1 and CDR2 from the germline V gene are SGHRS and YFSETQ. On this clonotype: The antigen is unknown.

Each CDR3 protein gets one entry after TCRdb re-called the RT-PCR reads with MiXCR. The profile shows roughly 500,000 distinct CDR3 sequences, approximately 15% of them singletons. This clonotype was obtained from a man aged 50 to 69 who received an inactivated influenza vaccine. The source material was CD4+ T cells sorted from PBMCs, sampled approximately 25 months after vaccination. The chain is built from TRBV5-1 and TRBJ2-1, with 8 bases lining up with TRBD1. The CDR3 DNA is TGCGCCAGCAGCTTGGGGACAGGGAATGGTGATGAGCAGTTCTTC. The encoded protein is CASSLGTGNGDEQFF. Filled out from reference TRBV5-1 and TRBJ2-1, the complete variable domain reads KAGVTQTPRYLIKTRGQQVTLSCSPISGHRSVSWYQQTPGQGLQFLFEYFSETQRNKGNFPGRFSGRQFSNSRSEMNVSTLELGDSALYLCASSLGTGNGDEQFFGPGTRLTVL.